This T cell receptor beta chain was captured in a study of T cell responses to AZD1222 COVID-19 vaccine. Sequencing was performed with immunoSEQ multiplex PCR; in TCRdb, only in-frame clones are kept and a portion is missing. The sample has approximately 110,000 clones, about 86% seen once. The CDR3 runs 12 residues. Germline CDR1 reads LGHDT; CDR2 reads YNNKEL (reference sequence). Trimming left V 3 bases short and J 13 bases short, with 15 bases between. This clone was recorded only once. The sample in question was peripheral blood, obtained on day 0 of AZD1222 vaccination. The sequence derives from an adult in good health. The chain has TRBV3-1 (or the pseudogene TRBV3-2) and TRBJ1-1; perhaps TRBD1 as D (5 bases). CDR3 nucleotide sequence: TGTGCCAGCAGCCAGGGACGGGAAAGGAGTTTCTTT. This codes for CASSQGRERSFF.